This TCR beta chain came from a study of PD-1 blockade in mismatch repair-deficient tumors. The CDR3 length is 14 residues. Germline assignment: CDR1 MGHRA and CDR2 YSYEKL. V shed 4 bases and J 5 bases; nucleotides not matched to a gene: 4. Clones were read by immunoSEQ multiplex PCR, and TCRdb kept only the in-frame ones, dropping some. The sample records some 120,000 clones, roughly 90% being singletons. The sample here was peripheral blood, taken just over 70 weeks after starting pembrolizumab. The chain carries TRBV4-1 and TRBJ2-2; 7 bases are shared with TRBD1. This clonotype was obtained from an adult with mismatch repair-deficient cancer. Written as DNA, the CDR3 is TGCGCCAGCAGCCCTCACAGGGGAACCGGGGAGCTGTTTTTT. Encoded protein: CASSPHRGTGELFF.